The source of this T cell receptor beta chain is a study of shared clonotypes between healthy human individuals. In the study overall: Each donor had three CD4 naive, three CD4 memory, two CD8 naive and one CD8 memory plate. Regarding the study as a whole: Generation of non-shared clonotypes was less probable than generation of clonotypes shared by all four donors.

Profiled with immunoSEQ multiplex PCR; TCRdb holds only in-frame clones, not every one. This table has more than 400,000 clones, 90% to 97% appearing once. The V end lost 7 bases, the J end lost 0 bases, and 7 bases lay between the germline ends. Germline lookup yields CDR1 MDHEN and CDR2 SYDVKM. The CDR3 sequence is 12 residues long. As concerns this clone: Antigen unknown.

The source of this sequence is a woman in her twenties or thirties in good health. Sequenced material: naive CD4+ T cells sorted from blood. Specified subset: CD45RA+ positively selected. This chain uses TRBV28 with TRBJ2-7; no reliable D call. Written as DNA, the CDR3 is TGTGCCAGCACGGGCACCTCCTACGAGCAGTACTTC. Encoded protein: CASTGTSYEQYF.